The 14 T cell receptor beta chains listed next were all sequenced from one sample in a study of regulatory T cells in long-lasting Graves disease. Time point given: newly diagnosed GD, antithyroid drugs for less than 3 months. Extracted RNA from PBMCs served as the source of the TCR library. Library construction for TCR beta used iRepertoire HTBI primers and Arm-PCR of CDR3 regions. TCRdb independently ran MiXCR on the multiplex PCR reads; one entry per CDR3 protein. The repertoire holds roughly 500,000 distinct CDR3 sequences, with around 12% as singletons. This sample was shared with a second study, whose subject was T cells in Graves' hyperthyroidism and ophthalmopathy.

Material: peripheral blood mononuclear cells (PBMCs), obtained at new diagnosis, from a patient treated with antithyroid drugs. The origin of the receptors is a woman aged 30 to 39 with Graves disease.

This clonotype has at least ten counts. The chain recombines TRBV3-1 with TRBJ2-3; no firm D call. Trimming removed 1 base at V and 9 bases at J, with 5 bases between. CDR1 is LGHDT and CDR2 is YNNKEL in the germline V gene (reference sequence). The CDR3 loop spans 11 amino acids. The CDR3 here is CASSQVETQYF. In DNA, the CDR3 is TGTGCCAGCAGCCAAGTGGAGACGCAGTATTTT.

This clonotype appeared many times. The gene calls are TRBV30 and TRBJ1-4; D is unclear. Germline V gene data show CDR1 as GTSNPN and CDR2 as SVGIG (reference sequence). Trimming removed 2 bases from V and 5 bases from J, with 9 bases in between. CDR3 length: 13 residues. The CDR3 here is CAWSYMGNEKLFF. The DNA for the CDR3 is TGTGCCTGGAGTTACATGGGGAATGAAAAACTGTTTTTT.

This clonotype was detected many times. The chain uses TRBV2 and TRBJ2-3, with 10 bases fitting TRBD1. The CDR3 runs 15 residues. Germline V gene data show CDR1 as SNHLY and CDR2 as FYNNEI. V shed 5 bases, J shed 2 bases, and the junction held 4 bases outside the gene matches. The CDR3 DNA reads TGTGCCAGCAGTTTTGGGACAGGGGTCACAGATACGCAGTATTTT. Translating it yields CASSFGTGVTDTQYF.

V gene TRBV19 combines with J gene TRBJ2-7; 7 bases line up with TRBD1. This CDR3 has 16 amino acids. CDR1 LNHDA and CDR2 SQIVND come from the germline V gene (reference sequence). The junction had 13 bases not matched to a gene; V was cut back by 5 bases and J by 3 bases. Here the CDR3 reads CASSSSLGQLNYEQYF. The CDR3 nucleotides read TGTGCCAGTAGTTCCTCGTTGGGACAGCTTAACTACGAGCAGTACTTC.

This clonotype has more than one count but fewer than ten. The chain uses TRBV4-1 and TRBJ2-7; 11 bases map to TRBD2. Trimming cost V 0 bases and J 6 bases; bases outside gene matches: 4. CDR1 is MGHRA and CDR2 is YSYEKL in the germline V gene. This CDR3 contains 15 residues. The CDR3 nucleotides are TGCGCCAGCAGCCAAGATTGGCTAGCGGGAGGCGAGCAGTACTTC. Its translation: CASSQDWLAGGEQYF.

V usage is TRBV20-1 and J usage is TRBJ1-2; TRBD1 matches 9 bases. From germline, CDR1 is DFQATT and CDR2 SNEGSKA (reference sequence). This CDR3 comprises 18 residues. V was clipped by 3 bases and J by 0 bases; unmatched bases: 14. In DNA, the CDR3 is TGCAGTGCTAGTGGGATTGGGACAGGGAAAGTGACTAACTATGGCTACACCTTC. Residues: CSASGIGTGKVTNYGYTF.

This chain connects TRBV19 to TRBJ1-5, with 7 nucleotides matching TRBD1. The CDR3 length is 15 residues. Trimming took 5 bases from V and 3 from J; bases not matched to a gene: 7. Per the germline V gene, CDR1 is LNHDA and CDR2 is SQIVND (reference sequence). CDR3 residues: CASSSIDRDNQPQHF. CDR3 in DNA: TGTGCCAGTAGTTCAATCGACAGGGACAATCAGCCCCAGCATTTT.

This clonotype showed up many times. The V and J genes are TRBV30 and TRBJ2-3; the match to TRBD2 covers 10 bases. Germline loops: CDR1 GTSNPN, CDR2 SVGIG (reference sequence). The CDR3 consists of 15 residues. V shed 3 bases, J shed 1 base, and the junction held 4 bases outside the gene matches. The CDR3 loop reads CAWRGGTSGTDTQYF. The CDR3 DNA follows: TGTGCCTGGAGGGGGGGGACTAGCGGCACAGATACGCAGTATTTT.

This clonotype was observed at least ten times. The chain combines TRBV11-3 with TRBJ2-5, with D tentatively TRBD2 (5 bases). The CDR3 covers 17 residues. Trimming removed 0 bases from V and 0 bases from J, with 14 bases in between. The V gene's germline CDR1 is SGHNT and CDR2 YENEEA. The chain's CDR3 is CASSLDPRAWYQETQYF. The CDR3 DNA follows: TGTGCCAGCAGCTTAGATCCGCGGGCCTGGTACCAAGAGACCCAGTACTTC.

This clonotype has a count of ten or more. This chain links TRBV28 with TRBJ1-1; D gene uncertain. This CDR3 spans 16 amino acids. Trimming shortened V by 3 bases and J by 3 bases, and 17 bases separated the two germline ends. Germline V lookup: CDR1 MDHEN, CDR2 SYDVKM. DNA of the CDR3: TGTGCCAGCAGTTTCCTACTTAAAGGTGGGGACACTGAAGCTTTCTTT. It specifies CASSFLLKGGDTEAFF. The full variable domain, with the rest looked up from reference TRBV28 and TRBJ1-1, is DVKVTQSSRYLVKRTGEKVFLECVQDMDHENMFWYRQDPGLGLRLIYFSYDVKMKEKGDIPEGYSVSREKKERFSLILESASTNQTSMYLCASSFLLKGGDTEAFFGQGTRLTVV.

This clonotype came up many times. The V call is TRBV7-3, the J call TRBJ2-7, with TRBD1 as a possible D gene (6 bases). V lost 5 bases and J 5 bases, leaving 19 bases between the germline ends. This CDR3 spans 15 amino acids. In germline, CDR1 is SGHTA, CDR2 FQGTGA. The CDR3 region is CASSPTGHQAHEQYF. DNA for the CDR3: TGTGCCAGCAGCCCAACGGGACACCAGGCCCACGAGCAGTACTTC.

This clonotype has a count of ten or more. The J gene is TRBJ2-5, the V gene TRBV6-5, with TRBD2 matching 8 bases. The CDR3 loop spans 16 amino acids. The J segment lost 2 bases and the V segment lost 0 bases, leaving 5 bases of the junction unmatched. The germline CDR1 and CDR2 sequences are MNHEY and SVGAGI. CDR3 region: CASSYSQRGRQETQYF. The CDR3 DNA reads as TGTGCCAGCAGTTACTCCCAGCGGGGGCGGCAAGAGACCCAGTACTTC.

This clonotype has just a few counts. The gene calls are TRBV28 and TRBJ2-7; the D gene is possibly TRBD2 (6 bases). With 5 bases removed from V and 2 bases from J, the gap between germline ends came to 16 bases. Germline values: CDR1 MDHEN, CDR2 SYDVKM. The CDR3 loop spans 15 amino acids. This CDR3 reads CASSPQGRGTYEQYF. The CDR3 nucleotides are TGTGCCAGCAGTCCCCAGGGACGGGGGACCTACGAGCAGTACTTC.

This clonotype has ten or more counts. The chain employs TRBV9 and TRBJ2-7; D remains unclear. The CDR3 runs to 14 residues. Germline lookup yields CDR1 SGDLS and CDR2 YYNGEE. V lost 0 bases and J lost 4, with 11 bases in between. The CDR3 sequence: CASSVGAGLYEQYF. The CDR3 DNA sequence: TGTGCCAGCAGCGTAGGGGCAGGTCTGTACGAGCAGTACTTC.